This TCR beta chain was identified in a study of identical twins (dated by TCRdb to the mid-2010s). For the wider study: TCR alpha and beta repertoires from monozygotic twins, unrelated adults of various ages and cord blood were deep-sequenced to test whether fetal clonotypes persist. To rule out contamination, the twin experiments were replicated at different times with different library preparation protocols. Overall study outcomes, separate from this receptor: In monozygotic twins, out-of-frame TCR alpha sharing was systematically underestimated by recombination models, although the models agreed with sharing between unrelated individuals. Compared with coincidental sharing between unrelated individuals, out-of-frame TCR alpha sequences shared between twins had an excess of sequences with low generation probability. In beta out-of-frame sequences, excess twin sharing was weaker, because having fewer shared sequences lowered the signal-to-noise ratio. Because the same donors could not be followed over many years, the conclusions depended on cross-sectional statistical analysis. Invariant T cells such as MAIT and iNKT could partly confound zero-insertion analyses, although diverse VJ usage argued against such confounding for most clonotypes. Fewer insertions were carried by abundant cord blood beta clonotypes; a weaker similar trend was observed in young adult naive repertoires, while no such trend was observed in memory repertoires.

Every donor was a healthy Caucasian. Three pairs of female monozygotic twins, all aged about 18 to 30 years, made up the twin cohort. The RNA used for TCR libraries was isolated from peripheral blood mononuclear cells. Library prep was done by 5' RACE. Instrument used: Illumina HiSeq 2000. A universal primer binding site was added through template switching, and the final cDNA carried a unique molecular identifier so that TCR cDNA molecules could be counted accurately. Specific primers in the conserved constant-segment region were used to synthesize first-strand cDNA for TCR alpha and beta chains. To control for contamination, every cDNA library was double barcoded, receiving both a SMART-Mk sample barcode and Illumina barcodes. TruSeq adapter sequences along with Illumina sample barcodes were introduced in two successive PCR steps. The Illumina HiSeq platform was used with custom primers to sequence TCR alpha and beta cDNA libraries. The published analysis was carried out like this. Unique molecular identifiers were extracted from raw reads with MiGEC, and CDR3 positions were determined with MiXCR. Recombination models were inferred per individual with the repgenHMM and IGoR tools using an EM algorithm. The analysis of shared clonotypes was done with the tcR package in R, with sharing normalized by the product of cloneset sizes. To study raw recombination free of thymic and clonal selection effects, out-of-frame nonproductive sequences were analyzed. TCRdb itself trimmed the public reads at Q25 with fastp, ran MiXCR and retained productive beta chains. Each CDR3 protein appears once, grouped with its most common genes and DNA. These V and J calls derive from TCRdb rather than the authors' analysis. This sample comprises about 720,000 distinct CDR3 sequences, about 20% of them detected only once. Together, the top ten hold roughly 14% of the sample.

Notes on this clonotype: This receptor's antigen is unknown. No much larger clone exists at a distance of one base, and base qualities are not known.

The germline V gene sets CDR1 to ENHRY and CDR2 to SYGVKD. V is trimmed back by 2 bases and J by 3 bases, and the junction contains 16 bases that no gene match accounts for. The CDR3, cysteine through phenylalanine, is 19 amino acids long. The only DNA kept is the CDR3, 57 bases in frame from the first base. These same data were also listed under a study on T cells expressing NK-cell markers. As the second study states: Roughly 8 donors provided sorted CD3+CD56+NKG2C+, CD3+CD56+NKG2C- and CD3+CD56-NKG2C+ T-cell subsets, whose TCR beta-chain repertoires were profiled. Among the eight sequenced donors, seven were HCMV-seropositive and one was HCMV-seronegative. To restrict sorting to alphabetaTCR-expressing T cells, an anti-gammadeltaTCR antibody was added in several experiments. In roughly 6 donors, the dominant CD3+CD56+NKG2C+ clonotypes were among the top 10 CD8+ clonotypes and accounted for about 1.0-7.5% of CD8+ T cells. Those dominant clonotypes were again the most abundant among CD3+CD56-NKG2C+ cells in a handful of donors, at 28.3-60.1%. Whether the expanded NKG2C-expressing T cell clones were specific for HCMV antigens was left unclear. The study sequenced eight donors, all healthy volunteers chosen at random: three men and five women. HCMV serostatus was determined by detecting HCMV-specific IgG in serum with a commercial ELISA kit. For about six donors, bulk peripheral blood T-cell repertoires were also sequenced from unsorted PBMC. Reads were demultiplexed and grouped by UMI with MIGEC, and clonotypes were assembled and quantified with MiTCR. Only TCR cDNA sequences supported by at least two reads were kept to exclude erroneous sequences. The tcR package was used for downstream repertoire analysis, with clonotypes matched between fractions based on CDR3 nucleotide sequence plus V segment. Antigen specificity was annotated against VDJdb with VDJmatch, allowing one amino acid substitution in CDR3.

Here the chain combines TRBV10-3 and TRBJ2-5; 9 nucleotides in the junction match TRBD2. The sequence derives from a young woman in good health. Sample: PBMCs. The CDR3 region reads CAISEQMASGTAGKETQYF. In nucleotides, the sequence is TGTGCCATCAGTGAGCAGATGGCTAGCGGGACGGCTGGTAAAGAGACCCAGTACTTC.